This T cell receptor beta chain was captured in a study of T-cell reconstitution after alpha-beta-depleted transplantation in children. Whole-study findings and limits: Surviving recipient T cells and thymic progenitors underlay high day-60 TCRbeta diversity in some patients. Most T-cell counts and diversity one year after the transplant came from T cells that were newly produced. Where alpha-beta T cells came from about two months after transplant was reportedly several hundred expanded graft clones.

This clonotype was detected ten times or more. As yet, its antigen is unknown. The CDR3 is 11 amino acids. Trimming left V 5 bases short and J 10 bases short, with 8 bases between. Preparation of the TCRbeta library was carried out with unique molecular identifiers. One entry per CDR3 protein, called by TCRdb with MiXCR from the PCR reads. The data show some 300,000 distinct CDR3 sequences, 6.5% to 9% seen once. The sequence derives from a female patient aged 2-9 years who had a stem cell transplant for Fanconi anemia, so the T cells may come from the graft donor. The sample consisted of peripheral blood, taken 360 days after TCRalphabeta/CD19-depleted stem cell transplant. The chain combines TRBV12-3 or TRBV12-4 with TRBJ1-4; D possibly corresponds to TRBD1 (6 bases). Here the CDR3 reads CASSIGGKLFF. The DNA of the CDR3 is TGTGCCAGCAGTATAGGGGGAAAACTGTTTTTT.